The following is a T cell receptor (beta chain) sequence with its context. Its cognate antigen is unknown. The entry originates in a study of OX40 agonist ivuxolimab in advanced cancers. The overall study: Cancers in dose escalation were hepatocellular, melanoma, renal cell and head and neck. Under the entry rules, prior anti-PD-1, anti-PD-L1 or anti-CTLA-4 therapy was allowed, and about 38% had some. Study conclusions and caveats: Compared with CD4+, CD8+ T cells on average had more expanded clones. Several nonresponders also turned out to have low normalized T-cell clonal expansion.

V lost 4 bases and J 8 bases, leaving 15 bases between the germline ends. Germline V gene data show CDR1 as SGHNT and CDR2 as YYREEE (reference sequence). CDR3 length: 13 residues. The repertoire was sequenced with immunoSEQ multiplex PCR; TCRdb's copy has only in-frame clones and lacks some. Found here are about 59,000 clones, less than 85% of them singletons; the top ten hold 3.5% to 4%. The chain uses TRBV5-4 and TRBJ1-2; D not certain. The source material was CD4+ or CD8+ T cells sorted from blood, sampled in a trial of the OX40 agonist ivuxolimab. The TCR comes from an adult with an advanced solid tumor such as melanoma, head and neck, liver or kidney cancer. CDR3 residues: CASSPPEGGGYTF. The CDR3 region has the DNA TGTGCCAGCAGCCCGCCGGAGGGTGGCGGCTACACCTTC.